This T cell receptor beta chain was sequenced during a study of response to subunit inactivated influenza vaccine. Overall study findings and caveats: The authors suggested that few new T cells are recruited per seasonal influenza vaccination.

One entry per CDR3 protein results from TCRdb running MiXCR on the RT-PCR reads. Of some 520,000 distinct CDR3 sequences listed, 16% are singletons. A few counts support this clonotype. The antigen remains undetermined. This CDR3 comprises 15 residues. The ends were cut back, 0 bases at V and 3 bases at J, with 11 bases in the middle. The V gene's germline CDR1 is LGHNA and CDR2 YSLEER. This sequence joins TRBV4-3 and TRBJ1-1; a possible D gene is TRBD1 (6 bases). The source material was CD4+ T cells sorted from PBMCs, sampled about 24 months after vaccination. This clonotype was sampled from a man aged 50 to 69 who received an inactivated influenza vaccine. The CDR3 region has the DNA TGCGCCAGCAGCCAAGAACGGGGGCGAGACACTGAAGCTTTCTTT. Encoded protein: CASSQERGRDTEAFF.